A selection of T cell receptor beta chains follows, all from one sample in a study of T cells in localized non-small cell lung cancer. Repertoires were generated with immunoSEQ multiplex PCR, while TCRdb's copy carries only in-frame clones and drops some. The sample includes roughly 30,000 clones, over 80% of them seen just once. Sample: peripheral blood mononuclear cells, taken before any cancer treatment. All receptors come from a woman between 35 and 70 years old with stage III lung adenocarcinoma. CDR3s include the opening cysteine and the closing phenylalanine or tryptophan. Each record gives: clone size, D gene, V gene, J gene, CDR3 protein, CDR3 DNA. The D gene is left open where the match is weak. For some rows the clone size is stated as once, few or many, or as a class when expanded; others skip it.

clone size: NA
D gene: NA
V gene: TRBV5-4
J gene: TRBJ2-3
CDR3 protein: CASSLATTDTQYF
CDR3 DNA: TGTGCCAGCAGCTTGGCAACCACAGATACGCAGTATTTT

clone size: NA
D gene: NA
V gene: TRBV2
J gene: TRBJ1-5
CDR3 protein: CASSSYSNQPQHF
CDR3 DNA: TGTGCCAGCAGTTCATATAGCAATCAGCCCCAGCATTTT

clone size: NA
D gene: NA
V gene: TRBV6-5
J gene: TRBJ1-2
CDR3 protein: CASSYSSQGVGYTF
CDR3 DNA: TGTGCCAGCAGTTACTCTTCACAGGGTGTTGGCTACACCTTC

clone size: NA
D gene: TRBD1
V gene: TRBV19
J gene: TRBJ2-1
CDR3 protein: CASSIGQGAVEQFF
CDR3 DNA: TGTGCCAGTAGTATAGGACAGGGGGCGGTTGAGCAGTTCTTC

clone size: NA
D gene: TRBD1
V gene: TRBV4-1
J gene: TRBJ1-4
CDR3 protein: CASSQPGTAEKLFF
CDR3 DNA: TGCGCCAGCAGCCAACCCGGGACAGCTGAAAAACTGTTTTTT

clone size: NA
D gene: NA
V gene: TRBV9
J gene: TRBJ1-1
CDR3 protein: CASSVDGATTEAFF
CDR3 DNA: TGTGCCAGCAGCGTAGACGGGGCTACCACTGAAGCTTTCTTT

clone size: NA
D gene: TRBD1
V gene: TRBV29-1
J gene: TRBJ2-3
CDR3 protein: CSVEGDRGDTQYF
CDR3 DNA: TGCAGCGTTGAAGGGGACAGGGGTGATACGCAGTATTTT

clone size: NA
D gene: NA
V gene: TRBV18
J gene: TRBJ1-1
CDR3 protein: CASSPDPGRREAFF
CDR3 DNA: TGTGCCAGCTCACCAGATCCGGGACGCCGAGAAGCTTTCTTT

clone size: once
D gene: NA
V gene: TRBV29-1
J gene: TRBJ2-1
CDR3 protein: CSVDFQAYNEQFF
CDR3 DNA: TGCAGCGTTGATTTCCAGGCTTACAATGAGCAGTTCTTC

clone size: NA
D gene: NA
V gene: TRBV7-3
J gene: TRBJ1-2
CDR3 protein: CASSLTGKANYGYTF
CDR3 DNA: TGTGCCAGCAGCTTAACAGGGAAAGCTAACTATGGCTACACCTTC

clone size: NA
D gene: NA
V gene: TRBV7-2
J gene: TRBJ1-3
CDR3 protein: CASSFGTLSGNTIYF
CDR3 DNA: TGTGCCAGCAGCTTCGGCACACTTAGTGGAAACACCATATATTTT

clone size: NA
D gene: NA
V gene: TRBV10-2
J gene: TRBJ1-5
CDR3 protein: CASSEFGGKGRQPQHF
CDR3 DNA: TGCGCCAGCAGTGAGTTTGGAGGGAAGGGTCGTCAGCCCCAGCATTTT

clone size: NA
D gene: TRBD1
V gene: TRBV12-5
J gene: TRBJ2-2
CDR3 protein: CASGTGQGNTGELFF
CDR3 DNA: TGTGCTAGTGGCACCGGACAGGGAAACACCGGGGAGCTGTTTTTT

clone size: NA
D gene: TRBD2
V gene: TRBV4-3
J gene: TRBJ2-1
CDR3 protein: CASSQDLAGNEQFF
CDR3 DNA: TGCGCCAGCAGCCAAGATCTAGCGGGCAATGAGCAGTTCTTC

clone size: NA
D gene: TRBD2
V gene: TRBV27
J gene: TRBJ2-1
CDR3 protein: CASSLYVGTNRNEQFF
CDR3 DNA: TGTGCCAGCAGTTTGTACGTCGGGACTAATCGAAATGAGCAGTTCTTC

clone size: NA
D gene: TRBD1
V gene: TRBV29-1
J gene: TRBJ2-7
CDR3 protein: CSGRTGNEQYF
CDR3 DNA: TGCAGCGGCCGGACAGGGAACGAGCAGTACTTC

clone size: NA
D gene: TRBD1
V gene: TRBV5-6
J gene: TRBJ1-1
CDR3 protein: CASSSPGQGNTEAFF
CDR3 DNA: TGTGCCAGCAGTTCCCCCGGACAGGGGAACACTGAAGCTTTCTTT

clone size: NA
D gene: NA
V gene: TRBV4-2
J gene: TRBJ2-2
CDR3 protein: CASSLDPTGELFF
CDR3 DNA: TGTGCCAGCAGCCTAGATCCCACCGGGGAGCTGTTTTTT

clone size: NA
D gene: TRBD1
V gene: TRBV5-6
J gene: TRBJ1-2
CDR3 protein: CASRKTGMSLYGYTF
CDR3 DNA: TGTGCCAGCAGAAAGACAGGGATGTCACTCTATGGCTACACCTTC

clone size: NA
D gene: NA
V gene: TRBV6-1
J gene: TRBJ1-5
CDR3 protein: CASGRGQYSNQPQHF
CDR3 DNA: TGTGCCAGCGGACGCGGACAATATAGCAATCAGCCCCAGCATTTT

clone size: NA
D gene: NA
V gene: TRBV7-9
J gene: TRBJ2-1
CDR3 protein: CASSLNSGEFYNEQFF
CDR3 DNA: TGTGCCAGCAGCTTAAATTCGGGGGAGTTTTACAATGAGCAGTTCTTC

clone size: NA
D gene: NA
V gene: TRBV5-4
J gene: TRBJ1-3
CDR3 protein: CASSPGQLSSGNTIYF
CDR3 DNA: TGTGCCAGCAGCCCAGGACAGTTGAGCTCTGGAAACACCATATATTTT

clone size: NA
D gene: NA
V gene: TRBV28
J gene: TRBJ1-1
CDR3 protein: CASSLGTSEAFF
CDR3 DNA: TGTGCCAGCAGTTTAGGGACATCTGAAGCTTTCTTT